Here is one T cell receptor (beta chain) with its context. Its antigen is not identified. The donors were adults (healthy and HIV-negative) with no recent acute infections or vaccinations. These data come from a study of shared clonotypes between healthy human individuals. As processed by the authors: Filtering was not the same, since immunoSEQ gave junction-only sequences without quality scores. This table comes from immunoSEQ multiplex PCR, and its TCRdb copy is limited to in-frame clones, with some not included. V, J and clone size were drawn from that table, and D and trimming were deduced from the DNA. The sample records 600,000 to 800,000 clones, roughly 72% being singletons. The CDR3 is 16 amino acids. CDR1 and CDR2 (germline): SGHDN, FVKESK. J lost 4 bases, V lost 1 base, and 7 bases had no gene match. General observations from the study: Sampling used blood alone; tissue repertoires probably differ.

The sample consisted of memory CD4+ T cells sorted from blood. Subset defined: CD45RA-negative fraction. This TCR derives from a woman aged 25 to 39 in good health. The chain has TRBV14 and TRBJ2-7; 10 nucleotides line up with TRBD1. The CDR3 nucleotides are TGTGCCAGCAGCCAAGGAAGGGACAGGGGAATGTACGAGCAGTACTTC. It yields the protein CASSQGRDRGMYEQYF. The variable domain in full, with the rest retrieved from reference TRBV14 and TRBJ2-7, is EAGVTQFPSHSVIEKGQTVTLRCDPISGHDNLYWYRRVMGKEIKFLLHFVKESKQDESGMPNNRFLAERTGGTYSTLKVQPAELEDSGVYFCASSQGRDRGMYEQYFGPGTRLTVT.